The TCR beta chain under discussion was sequenced for a study of cytomegalovirus exposure and HLA in healthy donors. Background on the study: Earlier findings included about 120 million unique TCR beta sequences obtained from about 180 million T cells. The study, taken as a whole, reports: Presence/absence analyses treated sequencing depth as roughly uniform across donors.

Worth noting for this clone: Its target is not known.

PCR involved 60 Vbeta and 13 Jbeta primers. The data were produced by immunoSEQ multiplex PCR, yet TCRdb's version contains in-frame clones alone and is incomplete. The listing records tens of thousands of clones. The V gene's germline CDR1 is MNHEY and CDR2 SVGAGI. V shed 5 bases and J shed 3 bases, with 11 bases lying between them. This CDR3 spans 13 amino acids. V usage is TRBV6-5 and J usage is TRBJ2-7; a possible D gene is TRBD1 (6 bases). This receptor was taken from a female donor in good health and CMV-seropositive. Sequencing used PBMCs. CDR3 in amino acids: CASSTTGRYEQYF. The CDR3, as DNA: TGTGCCAGCAGTACTACAGGGCGCTACGAGCAGTACTTC.